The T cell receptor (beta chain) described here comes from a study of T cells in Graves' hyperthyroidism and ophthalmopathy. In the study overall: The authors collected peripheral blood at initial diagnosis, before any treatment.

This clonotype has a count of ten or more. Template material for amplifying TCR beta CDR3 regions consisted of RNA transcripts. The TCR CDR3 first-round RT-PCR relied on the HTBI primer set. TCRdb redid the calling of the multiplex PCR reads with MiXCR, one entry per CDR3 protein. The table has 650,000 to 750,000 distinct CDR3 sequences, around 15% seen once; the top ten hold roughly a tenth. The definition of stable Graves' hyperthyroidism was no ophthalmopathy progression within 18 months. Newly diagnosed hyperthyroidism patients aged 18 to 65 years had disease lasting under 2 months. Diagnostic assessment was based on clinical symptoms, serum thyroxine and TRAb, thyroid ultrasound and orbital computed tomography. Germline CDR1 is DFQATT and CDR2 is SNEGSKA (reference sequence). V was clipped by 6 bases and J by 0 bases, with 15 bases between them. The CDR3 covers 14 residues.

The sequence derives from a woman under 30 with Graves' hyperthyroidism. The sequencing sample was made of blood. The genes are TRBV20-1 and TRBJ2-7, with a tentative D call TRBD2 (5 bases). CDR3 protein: CSASFSGSSYEQYF. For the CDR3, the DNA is TGCAGTGCATCGTTCTCGGGGAGCTCCTACGAGCAGTACTTC.